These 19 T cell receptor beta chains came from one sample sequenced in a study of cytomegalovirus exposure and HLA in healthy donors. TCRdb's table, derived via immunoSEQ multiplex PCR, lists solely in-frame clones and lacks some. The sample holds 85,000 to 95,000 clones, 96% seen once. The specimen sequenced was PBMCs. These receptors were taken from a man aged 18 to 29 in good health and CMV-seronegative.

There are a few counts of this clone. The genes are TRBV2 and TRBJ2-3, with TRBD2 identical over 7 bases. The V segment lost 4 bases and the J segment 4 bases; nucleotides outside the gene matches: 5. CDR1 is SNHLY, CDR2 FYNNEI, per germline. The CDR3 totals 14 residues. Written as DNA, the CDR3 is TGTGCCAGCAGTGTGGGCGGGAGTGCAGATACGCAGTATTTT. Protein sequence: CASSVGGSADTQYF.

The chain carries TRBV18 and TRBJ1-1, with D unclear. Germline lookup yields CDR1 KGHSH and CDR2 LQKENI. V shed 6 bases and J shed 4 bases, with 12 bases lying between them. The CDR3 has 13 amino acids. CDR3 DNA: TGTGCCAGCTCCCGGGGTGCTGGCACTGAAGCTTTCTTT. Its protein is CASSRGAGTEAFF.

The CDR3 sequence is CASRLGGSYEQYF. In DNA form, the CDR3 reads TGTGCCAGCAGACTCGGGGGTTCCTACGAGCAGTACTTC. V usage is TRBV6-5 and J usage is TRBJ2-7, with D possibly TRBD2 on 6 matching bases. The CDR3 totals 13 residues. In germline, CDR1 is MNHEY, CDR2 SVGAGI. Trimming left V 6 bases short and J 1 base short, with 10 bases between.

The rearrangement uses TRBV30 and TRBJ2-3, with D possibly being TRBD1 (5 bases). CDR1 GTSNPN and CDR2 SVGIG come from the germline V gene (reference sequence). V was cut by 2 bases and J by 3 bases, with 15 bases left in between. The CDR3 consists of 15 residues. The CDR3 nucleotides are TGTGCCTGGAGTCTCCAGGGTAGGTGGACAGATACGCAGTATTTT. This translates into CAWSLQGRWTDTQYF.

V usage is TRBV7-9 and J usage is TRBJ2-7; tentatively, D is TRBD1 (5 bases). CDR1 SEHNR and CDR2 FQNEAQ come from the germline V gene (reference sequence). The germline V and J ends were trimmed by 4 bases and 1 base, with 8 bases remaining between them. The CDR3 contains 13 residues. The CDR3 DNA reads TGTGCCAGCAGCTCGACAGTTTCCTACGAGCAGTACTTC. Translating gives CASSSTVSYEQYF.

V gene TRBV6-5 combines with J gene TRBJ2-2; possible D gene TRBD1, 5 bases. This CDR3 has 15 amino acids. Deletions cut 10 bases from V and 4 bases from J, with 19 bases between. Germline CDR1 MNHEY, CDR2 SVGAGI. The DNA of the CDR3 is TGTGCCATTTCCTCAAGGCAGGGATTCACCGGGGAGCTGTTTTTT. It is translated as CAISSRQGFTGELFF.

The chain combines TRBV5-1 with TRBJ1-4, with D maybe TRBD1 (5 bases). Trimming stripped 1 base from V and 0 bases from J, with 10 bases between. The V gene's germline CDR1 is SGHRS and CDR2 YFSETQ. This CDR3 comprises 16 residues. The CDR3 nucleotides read TGCGCCAGCAGCTTGTTGGCGGGACCAACTAATGAAAAACTGTTTTTT. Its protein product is CASSLLAGPTNEKLFF.

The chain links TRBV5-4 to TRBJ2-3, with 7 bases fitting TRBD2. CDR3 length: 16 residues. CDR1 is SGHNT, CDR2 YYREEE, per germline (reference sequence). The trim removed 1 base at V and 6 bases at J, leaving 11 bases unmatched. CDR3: CASSLSSSGMWDTQYF. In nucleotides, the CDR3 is TGTGCCAGCAGCTTGTCTTCTAGCGGTATGTGGGATACGCAGTATTTT.

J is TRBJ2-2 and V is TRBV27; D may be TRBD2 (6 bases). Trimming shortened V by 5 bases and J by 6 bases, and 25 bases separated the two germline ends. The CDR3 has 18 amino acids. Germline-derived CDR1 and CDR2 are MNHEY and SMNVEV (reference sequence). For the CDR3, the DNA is TGTGCCAGCAGTGAGGGACTGACGGAAAGGAGGAGGTCCGGGGAGCTGTTTTTT. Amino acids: CASSEGLTERRRSGELFF.

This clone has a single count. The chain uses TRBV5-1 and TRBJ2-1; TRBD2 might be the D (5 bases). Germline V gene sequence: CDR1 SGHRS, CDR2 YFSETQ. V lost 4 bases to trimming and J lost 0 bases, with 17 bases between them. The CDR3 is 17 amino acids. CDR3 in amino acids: CASSNGKPISSYNEQFF. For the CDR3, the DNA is TGCGCCAGCAGCAACGGGAAACCAATCAGCTCCTACAATGAGCAGTTCTTC.

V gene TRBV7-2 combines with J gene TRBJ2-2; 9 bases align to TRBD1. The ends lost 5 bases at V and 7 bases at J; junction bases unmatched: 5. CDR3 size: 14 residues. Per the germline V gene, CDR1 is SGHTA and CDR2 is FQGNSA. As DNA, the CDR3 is TGTGCCAGCAGCCCGGGACAGGGAATCGGGGAGCTGTTTTTT. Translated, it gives CASSPGQGIGELFF.

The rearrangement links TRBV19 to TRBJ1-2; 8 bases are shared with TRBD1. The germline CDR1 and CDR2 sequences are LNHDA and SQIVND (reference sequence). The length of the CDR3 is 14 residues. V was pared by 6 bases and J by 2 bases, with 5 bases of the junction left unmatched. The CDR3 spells CASSLQGVNYGYTF. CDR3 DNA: TGTGCCAGTAGCCTACAGGGGGTAAACTATGGCTACACCTTC.

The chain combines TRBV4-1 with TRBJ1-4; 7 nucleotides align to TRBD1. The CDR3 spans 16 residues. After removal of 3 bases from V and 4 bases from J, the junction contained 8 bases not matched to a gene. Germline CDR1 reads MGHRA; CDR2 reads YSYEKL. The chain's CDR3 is CASSQDRGRVNEKLFF. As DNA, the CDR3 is TGCGCCAGCAGCCAGGATAGGGGGCGCGTTAATGAAAAACTGTTTTTT.

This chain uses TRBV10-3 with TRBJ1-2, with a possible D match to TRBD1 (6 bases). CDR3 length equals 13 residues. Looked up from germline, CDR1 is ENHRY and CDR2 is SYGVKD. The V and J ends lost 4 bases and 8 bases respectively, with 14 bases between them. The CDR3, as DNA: TGTGCCATCAGTGGGGTACAGGGTATAGGCTACACCTTC. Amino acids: CAISGVQGIGYTF.

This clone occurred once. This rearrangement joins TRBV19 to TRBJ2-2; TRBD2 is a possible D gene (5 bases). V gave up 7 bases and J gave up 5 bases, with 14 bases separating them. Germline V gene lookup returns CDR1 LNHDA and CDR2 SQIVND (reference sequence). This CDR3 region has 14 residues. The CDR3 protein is CASTGKRVTGELFF. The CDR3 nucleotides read TGTGCCAGTACCGGAAAGAGGGTAACCGGGGAGCTGTTTTTT.

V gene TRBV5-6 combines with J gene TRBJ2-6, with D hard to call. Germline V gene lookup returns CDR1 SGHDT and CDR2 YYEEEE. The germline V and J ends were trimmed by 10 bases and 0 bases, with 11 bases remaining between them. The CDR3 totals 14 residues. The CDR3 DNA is TGTGCCTGTAGCCACCGCTCTGGGGCCAACGTCCTGACTTTC. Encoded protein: CACSHRSGANVLTF.

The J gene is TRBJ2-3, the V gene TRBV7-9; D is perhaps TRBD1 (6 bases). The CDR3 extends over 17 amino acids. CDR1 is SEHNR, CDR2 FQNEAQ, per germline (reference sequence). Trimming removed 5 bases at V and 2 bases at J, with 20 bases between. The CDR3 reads CASSPGRGQAFTDTQYF. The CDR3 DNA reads TGTGCCAGCAGCCCCGGCCGGGGACAAGCTTTCACAGATACGCAGTATTTT. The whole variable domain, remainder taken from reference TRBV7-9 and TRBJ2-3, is DTGVSQNPRHKITKRGQNVTFRCDPISEHNRLYWYRQTLGQGPEFLTYFQNEAQLEKSRLLSDRFSAERPKGSFSTLEIQRTEQGDSAMYLCASSPGRGQAFTDTQYFGPGTRLTVL.

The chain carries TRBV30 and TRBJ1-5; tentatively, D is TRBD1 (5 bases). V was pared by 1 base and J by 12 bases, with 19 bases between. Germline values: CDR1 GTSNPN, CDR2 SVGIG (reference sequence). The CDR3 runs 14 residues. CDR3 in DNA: TGTGCCTGGAGTGAGACGGCGGGGGTTTCACGCCAGCATTTT. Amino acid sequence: CAWSETAGVSRQHF. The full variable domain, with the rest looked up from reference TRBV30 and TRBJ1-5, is SQTIHQWPATLVQPVGSPLSLECTVEGTSNPNLYWYRQAAGRGLQLLFYSVGIGQISSEVPQNLSASRPQDRQFILSSKKLLLSDSGFYLCAWSETAGVSRQHFGDGTRLSIL.

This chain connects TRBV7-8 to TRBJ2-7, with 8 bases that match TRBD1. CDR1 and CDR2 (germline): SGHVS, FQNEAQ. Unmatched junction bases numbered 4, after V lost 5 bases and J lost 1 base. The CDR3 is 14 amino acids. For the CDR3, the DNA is TGTGCCAGCAGCCAAGACAGGGGATCCTACGAGCAGTACGTC. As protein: CASSQDRGSYEQYV.